This TCR beta chain is drawn from a study of blood T cell repertoires in COVID-19. About the study: T cells, B-cell-depleted T cells, or PBMCs provided the cDNA or gDNA that served as material.

CDR3 length: 16 residues. The V gene's germline CDR1 is SGHNT and CDR2 YYREEE (reference sequence). With regard to this clone: Sequence at one end of the junction differs from germline and may be a read error.

Original handling: Estimated nucleated cell counts came from reference gene primer amplification. Method: immunoSEQ multiplex PCR; TCRdb's copy keeps in-frame clones and lacks some. That table supplies the V and J calls and clone size; D and trimming were determined from the DNA. The table has around 41,000 clones, 90% seen once; the top ten hold around 5.3%. The chain uses TRBV5-4 and TRBJ2-4; 14 bases match TRBD2. The TCR was taken from a human donor in a cohort sampled during active COVID-19. Sequenced sample: peripheral blood. For the CDR3, the DNA is TGTGCCAGCAGTTTGGGACTAGCGGGAGTCAAAAACATTCAGTACTTC. This encodes CASSLGLAGVKNIQYF.